This TCR beta chain appears in the sequencing data of a study of blood T cells in healthy people across ages. With respect to this clonotype: The antigen remains unidentified.

Whole-study findings and limits: Naive T cell percentage and TCR beta diversity correlated strongly. The unsorted PBMCs prevented any conclusive comparison of naive versus antigen-experienced cells. TCR beta diversity, measured per million T cells, fell in a roughly linear way with age.

A second about 7 to 11 cycle PCR used barcoded and J-beta primers. The template-switch adaptor, which had 12 random nucleotides, put a tag on each cDNA molecule. TCRdb used MiXCR to reprocess the 5' RACE reads, holding one entry per CDR3 protein. The sample lists about 620,000 distinct CDR3 sequences, roughly 20% occurring once. Germline values: CDR1 SGDLS, CDR2 YYNGEE. The CDR3 is made up of 11 amino acids. V was shortened by 7 bases and J by 0 bases, with 2 bases between the two germline ends. The rearrangement joins TRBV9 to TRBJ1-3; D uncertain. The sample was blood. This sequence was found in a man in his sixties or seventies in good health. CDR3 protein: CASASGNTIYF. The CDR3, as DNA: TGTGCCAGCGCCTCTGGAAACACCATATATTTT.